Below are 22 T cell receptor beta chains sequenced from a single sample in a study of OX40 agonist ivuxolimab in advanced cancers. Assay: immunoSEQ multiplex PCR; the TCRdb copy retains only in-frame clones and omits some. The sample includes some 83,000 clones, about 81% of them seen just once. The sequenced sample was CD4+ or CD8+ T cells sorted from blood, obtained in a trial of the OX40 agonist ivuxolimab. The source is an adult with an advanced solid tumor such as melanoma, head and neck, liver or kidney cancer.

The CDR3 sequence: CASRGQGHQPQHF. Here the CDR3 DNA reads TGTGCCAGCAGGGGACAGGGCCATCAGCCCCAGCATTTT. This chain joins TRBV6-1 and TRBJ1-5, with 9 bases that match TRBD1. Germline V gene lookup returns CDR1 MNHNS and CDR2 SASEGT. The CDR3 extends over 13 amino acids. J lost 5 bases, V lost 6 bases, and 2 bases had no gene match.

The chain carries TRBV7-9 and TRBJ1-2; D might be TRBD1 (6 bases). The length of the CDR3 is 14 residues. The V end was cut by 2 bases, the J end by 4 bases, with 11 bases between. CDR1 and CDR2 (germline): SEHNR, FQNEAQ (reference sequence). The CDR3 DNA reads TGTGCCAGCAGCTTACCCGGACAGCTCTATGGCTACACCTTC. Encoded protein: CASSLPGQLYGYTF.

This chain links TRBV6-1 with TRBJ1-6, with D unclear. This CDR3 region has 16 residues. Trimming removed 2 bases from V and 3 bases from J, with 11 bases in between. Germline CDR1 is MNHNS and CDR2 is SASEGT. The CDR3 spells CASSELGSYYNSPLHF. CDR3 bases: TGTGCCAGCAGTGAACTGGGCAGCTACTATAATTCACCCCTCCACTTT.

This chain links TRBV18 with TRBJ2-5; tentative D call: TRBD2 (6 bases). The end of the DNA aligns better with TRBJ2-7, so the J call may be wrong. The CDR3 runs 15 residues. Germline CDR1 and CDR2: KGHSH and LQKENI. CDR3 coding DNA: TGTGCCAGCTCACCAGGGAGGCTCAGCTCCTACGAGCAGTACTTC. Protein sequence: CASSPGRLSSYEQYF.

CDR3 sequence (DNA): TGTGCCACCAGCAGAGTTGGACTAGCGGGACCCTGGGTCAACACCGGGGAGCTGTTTTTT. It codes for CATSRVGLAGPWVNTGELFF. This chain connects TRBV15 to TRBJ2-2, with TRBD2 matching over 12 bases. This CDR3 comprises 20 residues. V shed 1 base and J 2 bases; nucleotides not matched to a gene: 11. In germline, CDR1 is LNHNV, CDR2 YYDKDF (reference sequence).

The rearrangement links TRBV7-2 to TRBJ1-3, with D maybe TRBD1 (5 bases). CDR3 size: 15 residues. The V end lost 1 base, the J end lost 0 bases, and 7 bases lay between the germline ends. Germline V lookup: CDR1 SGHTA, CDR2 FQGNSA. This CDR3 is CASSLVGGSGNTIYF. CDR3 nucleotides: TGTGCCAGCAGCTTAGTGGGGGGCTCTGGAAACACCATATATTTT. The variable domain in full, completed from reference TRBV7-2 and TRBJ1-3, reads GAGVSQSPSNKVTEKGKDVELRCDPISGHTALYWYRQSLGQGLEFLIYFQGNSAPDKSGLPSDRFSAERTGGSVSTLTIQRTQQEDSAVYLCASSLVGGSGNTIYFGEGSWLTVV.

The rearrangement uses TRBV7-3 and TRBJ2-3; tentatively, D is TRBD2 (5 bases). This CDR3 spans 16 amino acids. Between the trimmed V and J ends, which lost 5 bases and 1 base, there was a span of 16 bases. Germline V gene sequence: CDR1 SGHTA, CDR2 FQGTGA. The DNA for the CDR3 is TGTGCCAGCAGCAAAGGTGGTCTAGCTGGCACAGATACGCAGTATTTT. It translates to CASSKGGLAGTDTQYF.

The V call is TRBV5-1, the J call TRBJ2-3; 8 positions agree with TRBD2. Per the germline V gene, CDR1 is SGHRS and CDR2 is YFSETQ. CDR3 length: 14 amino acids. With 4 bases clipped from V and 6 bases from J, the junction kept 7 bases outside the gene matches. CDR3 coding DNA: TGCGCCAGCAGCAGCGGGGGAGCCCCTGATACGCAGTATTTT. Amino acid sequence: CASSSGGAPDTQYF.

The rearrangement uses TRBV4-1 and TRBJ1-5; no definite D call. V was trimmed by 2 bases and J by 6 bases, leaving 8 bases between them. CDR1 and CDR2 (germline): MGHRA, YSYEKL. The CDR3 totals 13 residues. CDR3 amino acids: CASSQFASQPQHF. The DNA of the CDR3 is TGCGCCAGCAGCCAATTCGCTTCTCAGCCCCAGCATTTT.

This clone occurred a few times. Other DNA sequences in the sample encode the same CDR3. DNA for the CDR3: TGCGCCAGCAGCCAAGAAGAGCGGGGGGGATCCGATACGCAGTATTTT. Encoded protein: CASSQEERGGSDTQYF. The chain couples TRBV4-1 to TRBJ2-3, with 10 bases lining up with TRBD2. Germline loops: CDR1 MGHRA, CDR2 YSYEKL. The J segment lost 6 bases and the V segment lost 0 bases, leaving 6 bases of the junction unmatched. The CDR3 is made up of 16 amino acids.

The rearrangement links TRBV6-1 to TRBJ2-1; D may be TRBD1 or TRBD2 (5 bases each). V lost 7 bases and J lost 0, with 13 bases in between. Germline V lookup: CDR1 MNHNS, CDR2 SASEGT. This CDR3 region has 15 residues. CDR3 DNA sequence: TGTGCCAGCAAAATTGGGGGAAGCTCCTACAATGAGCAGTTCTTC. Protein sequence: CASKIGGSSYNEQFF.

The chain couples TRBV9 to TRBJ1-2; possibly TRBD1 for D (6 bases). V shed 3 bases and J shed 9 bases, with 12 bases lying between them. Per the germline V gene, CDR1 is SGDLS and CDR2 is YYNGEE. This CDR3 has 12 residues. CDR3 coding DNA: TGTGCCAGCAGCGCCACAGGGTTACGCTACACCTTC. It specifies CASSATGLRYTF.

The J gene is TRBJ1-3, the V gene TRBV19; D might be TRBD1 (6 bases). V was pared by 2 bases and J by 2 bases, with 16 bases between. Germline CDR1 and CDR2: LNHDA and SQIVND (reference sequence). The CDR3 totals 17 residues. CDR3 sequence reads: CASSIFVGGGAGNTIYF. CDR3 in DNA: TGTGCCAGTAGTATATTCGTCGGGGGGGGCGCTGGAAACACCATATATTTT.

CDR3 DNA sequence: TGCAGCACGGGACAGGGTCCCTTCTATGGCTACACCTTC. Its protein is CSTGQGPFYGYTF. The chain joins TRBV29-1 to TRBJ1-2; 9 bases agree with TRBD1. The CDR3 runs 13 residues. V was clipped by 8 bases and J by 4 bases; unmatched bases: 8. CDR1 and CDR2 from the germline V gene are SQVTM and ANQGSEA. The complete variable domain, with remaining parts taken from reference TRBV29-1 and TRBJ1-2, reads SAVISQKPSRDICQRGTSLTIQCQVDSQVTMMFWYRQQPGQSLTLIATANQGSEATYESGFVIDKFPISRPNLTFSTLTVSNMSPEDSSIYLCSTGQGPFYGYTFGSGTRLTVV.

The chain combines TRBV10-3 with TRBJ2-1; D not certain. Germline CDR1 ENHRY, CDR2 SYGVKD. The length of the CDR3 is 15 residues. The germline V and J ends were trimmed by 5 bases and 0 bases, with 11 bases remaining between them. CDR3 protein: CAISPGPSSYNEQFF. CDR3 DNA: TGTGCCATCAGTCCCGGGCCAAGCTCCTACAATGAGCAGTTCTTC.

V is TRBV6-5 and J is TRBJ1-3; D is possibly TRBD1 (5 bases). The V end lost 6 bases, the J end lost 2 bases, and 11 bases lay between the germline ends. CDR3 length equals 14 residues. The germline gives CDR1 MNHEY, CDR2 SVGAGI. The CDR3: CASRRGGTGNTIYF. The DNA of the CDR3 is TGTGCCAGCAGACGCGGGGGAACTGGAAACACCATATATTTT.

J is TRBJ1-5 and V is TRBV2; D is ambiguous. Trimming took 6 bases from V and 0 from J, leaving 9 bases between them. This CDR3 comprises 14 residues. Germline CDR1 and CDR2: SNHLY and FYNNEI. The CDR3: CASRIDFSNQPQHF. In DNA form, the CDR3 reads TGTGCCAGCAGGATAGACTTTAGCAATCAGCCCCAGCATTTT.

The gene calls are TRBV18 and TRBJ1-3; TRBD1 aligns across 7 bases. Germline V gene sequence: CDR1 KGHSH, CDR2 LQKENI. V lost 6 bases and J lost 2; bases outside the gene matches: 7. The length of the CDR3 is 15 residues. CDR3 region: CASSHDRAAGNTIYF. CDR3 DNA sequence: TGTGCCAGCTCTCATGACAGGGCAGCTGGAAACACCATATATTTT.

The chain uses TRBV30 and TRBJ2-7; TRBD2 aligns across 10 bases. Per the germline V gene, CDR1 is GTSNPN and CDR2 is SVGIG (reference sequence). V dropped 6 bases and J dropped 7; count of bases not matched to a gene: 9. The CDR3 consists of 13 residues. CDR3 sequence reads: CACQLGLANEQYF. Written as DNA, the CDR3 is TGTGCCTGCCAACTGGGACTAGCGAATGAGCAGTACTTC.

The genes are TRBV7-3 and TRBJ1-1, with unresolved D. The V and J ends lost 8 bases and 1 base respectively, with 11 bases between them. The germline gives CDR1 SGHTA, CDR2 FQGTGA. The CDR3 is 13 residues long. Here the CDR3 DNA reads TGTGCCAGCGGGTCCGACGGGAACACTGAAGCTTTCTTT. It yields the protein CASGSDGNTEAFF.

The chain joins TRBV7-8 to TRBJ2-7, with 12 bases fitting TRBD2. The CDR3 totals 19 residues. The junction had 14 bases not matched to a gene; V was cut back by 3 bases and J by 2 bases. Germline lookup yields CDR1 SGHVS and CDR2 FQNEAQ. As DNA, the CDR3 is TGTGCCAGCAGCTTCTCAAGGGCTAGCGGGAGGGCCGTTACCTACGAGCAGTACTTC. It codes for CASSFSRASGRAVTYEQYF.

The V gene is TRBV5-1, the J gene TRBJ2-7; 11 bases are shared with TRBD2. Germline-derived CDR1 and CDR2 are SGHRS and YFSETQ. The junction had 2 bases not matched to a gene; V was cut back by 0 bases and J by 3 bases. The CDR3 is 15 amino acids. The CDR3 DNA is TGCGCCAGCAGCTTGGGACTAGCGGGGCACTACGAGCAGTACTTC. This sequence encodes CASSLGLAGHYEQYF.